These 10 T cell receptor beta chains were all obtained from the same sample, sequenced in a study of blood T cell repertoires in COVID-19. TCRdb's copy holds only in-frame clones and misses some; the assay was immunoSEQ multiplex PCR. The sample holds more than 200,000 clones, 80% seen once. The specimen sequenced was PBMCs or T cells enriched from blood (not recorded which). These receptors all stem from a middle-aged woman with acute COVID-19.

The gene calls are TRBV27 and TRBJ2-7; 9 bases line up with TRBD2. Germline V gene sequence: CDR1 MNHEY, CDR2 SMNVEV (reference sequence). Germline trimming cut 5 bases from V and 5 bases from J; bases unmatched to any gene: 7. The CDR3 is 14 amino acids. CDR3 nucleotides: TGTGCCAGCAGTCGGGAGCCTAGCGGGAACGAGCAGTACTTC. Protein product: CASSREPSGNEQYF.

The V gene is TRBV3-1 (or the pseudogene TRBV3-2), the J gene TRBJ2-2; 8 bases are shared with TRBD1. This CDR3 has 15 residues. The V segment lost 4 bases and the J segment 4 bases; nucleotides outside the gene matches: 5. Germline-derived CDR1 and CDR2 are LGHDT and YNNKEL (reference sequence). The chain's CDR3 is CASSRGQGPTGELFF. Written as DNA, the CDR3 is TGTGCCAGCAGCCGAGGACAGGGCCCCACCGGGGAGCTGTTTTTT.

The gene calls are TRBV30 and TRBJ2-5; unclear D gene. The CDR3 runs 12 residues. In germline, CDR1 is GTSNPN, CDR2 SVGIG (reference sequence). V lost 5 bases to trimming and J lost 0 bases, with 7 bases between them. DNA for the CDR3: TGTGCCTGGGACACAAACCAAGAGACCCAGTACTTC. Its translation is CAWDTNQETQYF.

CDR3 region: CASTPGQGAGGHYEQYF. CDR3 DNA: TGTGCCAGCACACCGGGACAGGGGGCAGGCGGCCACTACGAGCAGTACTTC. V gene TRBV28 combines with J gene TRBJ2-7; 12 bases fit TRBD1. The CDR3 is made up of 17 amino acids. The germline V gene has CDR1 MDHEN and CDR2 SYDVKM. V trimming: 7 bases; J trimming: 3 bases; junction bases outside the gene matches: 13.

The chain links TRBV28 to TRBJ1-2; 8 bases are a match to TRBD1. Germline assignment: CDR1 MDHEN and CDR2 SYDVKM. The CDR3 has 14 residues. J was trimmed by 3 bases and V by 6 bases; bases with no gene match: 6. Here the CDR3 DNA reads TGTGCCAGCAGGCACGGGACAGGCGACTATGGCTACACCTTC. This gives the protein CASRHGTGDYGYTF.

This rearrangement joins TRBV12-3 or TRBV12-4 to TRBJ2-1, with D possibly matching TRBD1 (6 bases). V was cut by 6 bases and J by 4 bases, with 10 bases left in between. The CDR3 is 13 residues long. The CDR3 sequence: CASRVDSYNEQFF. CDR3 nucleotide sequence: TGTGCCAGCAGGGTGGACAGTTACAATGAGCAGTTCTTC.

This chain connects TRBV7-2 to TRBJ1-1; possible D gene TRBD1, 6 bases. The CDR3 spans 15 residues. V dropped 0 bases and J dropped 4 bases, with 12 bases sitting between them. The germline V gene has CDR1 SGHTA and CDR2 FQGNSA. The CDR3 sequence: CASSLAQGMGTEAFF. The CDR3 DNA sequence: TGTGCCAGCAGCTTAGCACAGGGTATGGGCACTGAAGCTTTCTTT.

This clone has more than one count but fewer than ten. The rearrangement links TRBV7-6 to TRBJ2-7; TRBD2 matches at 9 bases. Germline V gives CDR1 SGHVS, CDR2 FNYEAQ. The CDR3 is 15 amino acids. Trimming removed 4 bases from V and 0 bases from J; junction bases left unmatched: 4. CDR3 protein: CASSYRLAASYEQYF. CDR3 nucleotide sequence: TGTGCCAGCAGCTATAGACTAGCGGCCTCCTACGAGCAGTACTTC.

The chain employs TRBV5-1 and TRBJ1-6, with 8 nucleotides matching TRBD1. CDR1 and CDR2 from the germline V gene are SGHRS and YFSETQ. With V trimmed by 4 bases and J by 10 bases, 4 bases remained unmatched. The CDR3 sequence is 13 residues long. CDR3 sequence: CASSNPGGSPLHF. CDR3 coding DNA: TGCGCCAGCAGCAACCCAGGGGGCTCACCCCTCCACTTT.

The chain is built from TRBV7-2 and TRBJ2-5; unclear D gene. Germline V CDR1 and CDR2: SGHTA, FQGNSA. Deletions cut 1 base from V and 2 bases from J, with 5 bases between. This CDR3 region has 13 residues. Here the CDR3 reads CASSLGSQETQYF. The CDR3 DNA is TGTGCCAGCAGCTTAGGGAGTCAAGAGACCCAGTACTTC.